Below, one T cell receptor beta chain is given with its context. Trimming pared 1 base from V and 2 bases from J, leaving 13 bases between. The length of the CDR3 is 16 residues. The germline V gene has CDR1 SGHVS and CDR2 FNYEAQ. The sample comes from a study of cytomegalovirus exposure and HLA in healthy donors. PCR employed 60 Vbeta and 13 Jbeta primers. Sequencing used immunoSEQ multiplex PCR; TCRdb keeps in-frame clones, though not all of them. This table holds more than 150,000 clones, more than 75% found once. This receptor was taken from a man between 40 and 49 years old in good health and CMV-seronegative. The sample taken for sequencing was PBMCs. V gene TRBV7-6 combines with J gene TRBJ2-3; possible D gene TRBD2, 5 bases. CDR3 loop: CASSLGRSRTTDTQYF. The DNA for the CDR3 is TGTGCCAGCAGCTTAGGGAGGTCCAGGACCACAGATACGCAGTATTTT.